This T cell receptor beta chain came from a study of control samples from healthy donors and cancer patients. This CDR3 has 17 residues. V trimming: 2 bases; J trimming: 1 base; junction bases outside the gene matches: 8. The germline CDR1 and CDR2 sequences are MDHEN and SYDVKM. The repertoire was sequenced with immunoSEQ multiplex PCR; TCRdb's copy has only in-frame clones and lacks some. In the table there are 150,000 to 180,000 clones, nearly 95% of which are singletons. V and J are TRBV28 and TRBJ1-1; 9 bases fit TRBD1. Sequencing input: blood. The receptor comes from a man aged 50 to 60 in good health. For the CDR3, the DNA is TGTGCCAGCAGTTTACTACAGGGGGCTCTACCGAACACTGAAGCTTTCTTT. Amino acids: CASSLLQGALPNTEAFF. Together with reference TRBV28 and TRBJ1-1, the CDR3 gives the full variable domain: DVKVTQSSRYLVKRTGEKVFLECVQDMDHENMFWYRQDPGLGLRLIYFSYDVKMKEKGDIPEGYSVSREKKERFSLILESASTNQTSMYLCASSLLQGALPNTEAFFGQGTRLTVV.